These T cell receptor beta chains were read from a single sample in a study of T cell responses to AZD1222 COVID-19 vaccine. The repertoire was sequenced with immunoSEQ multiplex PCR; TCRdb's copy has only in-frame clones and lacks some. The repertoire includes 150,000 to 200,000 clones, 85% to 95% of them detected once, and around 1.3% sits in the top ten. The sample here was peripheral blood, taken on day 0 of AZD1222 vaccination. These receptors were taken from an adult in good health. Each CDR3 is given with its conserved first and last residue. The order of the fields is CDR3 protein, clone size, J gene, V gene. The listing skips clone size in some rows; elsewhere it reads once, few, many or a size class.

CASSLVLVNTGELFF	-	TRBJ2-2	TRBV11-2
CASSLGQGHYNEQFF	-	TRBJ2-1	TRBV7-2
CASSHDLVGGSNQPQHF	-	TRBJ1-5	TRBV4-1
CASSFPGGGEKLFF	once	TRBJ1-4	TRBV7-9
CAIAENYGYTF	-	TRBJ1-2	TRBV10-3
CASSYSSLVGETQYF	-	TRBJ2-5	TRBV6-5
CASSAGDSHNEQFF	-	TRBJ2-1	TRBV6-4
CASSHPGQLYGYTF	-	TRBJ1-2	TRBV7-6
CASSFKGRSGYTF	once	TRBJ1-2	TRBV27
CASRGLAGESYEQYF	-	TRBJ2-7	TRBV10-2
CASSLDRREAFF	-	TRBJ1-1	TRBV5-5
CAWGGDRGDNSPLHF	-	TRBJ1-6	TRBV30
CASSSRTGPIPFSGANVLTF	-	TRBJ2-6	TRBV6-2/TRBV6-3
CASSLSRTNTEAFF	-	TRBJ1-1	TRBV28
CASSRLTAPGENQPQHF	-	TRBJ1-5	TRBV4-1
CASSRGLRNTEAFF	-	TRBJ1-1	TRBV6-5
CASSPMTGTEQFF	once	TRBJ2-1	TRBV27
CATSDPLSSGGYNEQFF	-	TRBJ2-1	TRBV24-1
CASSSLGDRSSYNEQFF	-	TRBJ2-1	TRBV19
CASSQVGTNYEQYF	-	TRBJ2-7	TRBV4-1
CASSQGAGLAGGHEQFF	-	TRBJ2-1	TRBV3-1/TRBV3-2
CASGTDRYYEQYF	-	TRBJ2-7	TRBV7-9
CASSGGTYEQYF	-	TRBJ2-7	TRBV27
CASSLESGRVDYGYTF	-	TRBJ1-2	TRBV7-2
CASSQGQGIKQETQYF	once	TRBJ2-5	TRBV7-8
CASSAETGDSPLHF	-	TRBJ1-6	TRBV9
CASSPGPPGGEQFF	-	TRBJ2-1	TRBV4-1
CASSFGLAGGTDTQYF	-	TRBJ2-3	TRBV7-2
CSASGEGYTF	-	TRBJ1-2	TRBV20-1
CASSLNFAARETQYF	-	TRBJ2-5	TRBV5-6
CASSKGVRTEAFF	once	TRBJ1-1	TRBV19
CSASHAVTYNEQFF	-	TRBJ2-1	TRBV20-1
CSASESEADHQPQHF	few	TRBJ1-5	TRBV20-1
CASSSPQAGGQYNEQFF	-	TRBJ2-1	TRBV28
CSVASRAMNTEAFF	once	TRBJ1-1	TRBV29-1
CASSTGTGNQPQHF	many	TRBJ1-5	TRBV28
CASSLQGTRSNSPLHF	-	TRBJ1-6	TRBV19
CASSEGQVGASYTF	-	TRBJ1-2	TRBV6-1
CASSLAMGVGYEQYF	-	TRBJ2-7	TRBV7-8
CASSQERGLSTEAFF	-	TRBJ1-1	TRBV4-3
CASSFISDGYTF	-	TRBJ1-2	TRBV7-9
CAWSGGDLYNSPLHF	-	TRBJ1-6	TRBV30
CASSPPPLVSGNTIYF	-	TRBJ1-3	TRBV18
CASLYWGQGKNTIYF	-	TRBJ1-3	TRBV28
CATQDWNTEAFF	-	TRBJ1-1	TRBV28
CASSLADLGTGELFF	once	TRBJ2-2	TRBV5-1